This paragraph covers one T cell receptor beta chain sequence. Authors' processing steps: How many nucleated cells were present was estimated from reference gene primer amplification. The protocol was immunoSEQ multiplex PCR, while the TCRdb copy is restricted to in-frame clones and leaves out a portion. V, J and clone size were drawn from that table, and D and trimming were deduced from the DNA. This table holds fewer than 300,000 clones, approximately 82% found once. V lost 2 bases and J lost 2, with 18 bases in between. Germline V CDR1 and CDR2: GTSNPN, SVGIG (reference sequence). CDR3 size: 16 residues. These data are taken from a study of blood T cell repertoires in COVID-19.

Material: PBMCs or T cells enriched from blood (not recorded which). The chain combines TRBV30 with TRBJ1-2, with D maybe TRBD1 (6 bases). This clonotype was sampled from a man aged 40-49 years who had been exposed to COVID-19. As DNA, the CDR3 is TGTGCCTGGAGTACCCCACTGGACAGTCGCAACTATGGCTACACCTTC. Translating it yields CAWSTPLDSRNYGYTF.